This paragraph covers one TCR beta chain sequence. It was with 60 Vbeta and 13 Jbeta primers that the PCR ran. Only in-frame clones appear in the TCRdb table, and some are missing; sequencing was by immunoSEQ multiplex PCR. The sample carries around 130,000 clones, about 80% recorded once. These data originate in a study of cytomegalovirus exposure and HLA in healthy donors. The V gene's germline CDR1 is SGHNT and CDR2 YYREEE (reference sequence). V lost 4 bases and J lost 6; bases outside the gene matches: 7. This CDR3 region has 14 residues. The sequenced sample was PBMCs. This TCR was recovered from a boy younger than 10 in good health and CMV-seronegative. V is TRBV5-4 and J is TRBJ2-3, with 8 bases identical to TRBD2. In DNA, the CDR3 is TGTGCCAGCAGCCGGGGGGGGAGAGTGGATACGCAGTATTTT. The encoded protein is CASSRGGRVDTQYF.